The entry below describes one T cell receptor (beta chain). This clonotype has at least ten counts. Its antigen has not been determined. Relative to the germline gene, one junction end is altered; a read error may explain this. Via the germline V gene, CDR1 is KGHDR and CDR2 SFDVKD. Spanning cysteine to phenylalanine, the CDR3 consists of 15 amino acids. Of all the DNA, just the CDR3 is kept, 45 bases in frame from base 1. This sample was taken from a study of T cells in Graves' hyperthyroidism and ophthalmopathy (dated by TCRdb to between 2018 and 2021). General notes on the study: Peripheral blood samples were taken at the time of initial diagnosis, prior to any treatment. TCR V-J signatures able to tell the groups apart were searched for in a discovery cohort of 90 to 100 patients, of whom more than 40 had Graves' ophthalmopathy and 55 to 60 had stable Graves' hyperthyroidism. Prospective prediction of ophthalmopathy was tested in an independent validation cohort of 18 to 20 hyperthyroidism patients and around 16 patients who later progressed to ophthalmopathy. The roughly 91 discovery patients were randomly split 7:3 into training and test sets. Thyroid tissue and blood T-cell repertoires from about six Graves' hyperthyroidism patients were also compared in the study. Once sampling was done, hyperthyroidism patients were given methimazole at a starting dose of 30 mg daily, whereas ophthalmopathy patients were given high-dose intravenous methylprednisolone. The paper describes TCR Vbeta CDR3 sequencing of roughly 130 peripheral blood samples, made up of fewer than 50 ophthalmopathy patients, roughly 80 hyperthyroidism patients and 17 progressor patients. The paper's findings and limits, for the study overall: Ophthalmopathy was separated from stable hyperthyroidism by a 13 V-J signature model, with 85% to 90% sensitivity and around 81% specificity obtained in cross-validation and 80%/75% obtained in testing. During validation, the model predicted progression to ophthalmopathy a median of roughly 7.1 months ahead of onset, with roughly 65% sensitivity and 72% to 85% specificity. No statistical method was used to fix the sample size in advance, and group allocation was not hidden from the investigators. Blood samples also contained most of the expanded thyroid clonotypes (frequency above 0.001), which suggests that blood repertoires may reflect thyroid immune responses.

Moderately to severely active disease, a Clinical Activity Score of at least 3, a NOSPECS grade of at least 4, and a duration under 3 months were present in ophthalmopathy patients. The study excluded patients with uncontrolled infections, other autoimmune diseases, pregnancy or lactation. Diagnoses relied on clinical symptoms, serum thyroxine and TRAb, thyroid ultrasound and orbital computed tomography. PBMCs were separated from roughly 10 ml of fresh peripheral blood using Ficoll-Paque density gradient centrifugation. Total RNA was extracted using Trizol reagent, and RNA quality was assessed on an Agilent 2100 Bioanalyzer. The TCR beta CDR3 regions were amplified from RNA transcripts. For the first round of RT-PCR on the TCR CDR3, the HTBI primer set was used together with the Qiagen OneStep RT-PCR kit. A second multiplex PCR round built the libraries, followed by size selection and purification. Sequencing of the libraries was done on an Illumina HiSeq2000 using paired-end 100 bp reads. The study's own analysis went as follows. SOAPnuke was used to process the raw data, removing reads that contained adapters or uncalled bases, had a mean Phred below 15, or lacked an exact match to the constant primer or identifier. High-quality paired reads were merged using COPE v1.2.5, and each unique nucleotide sequence was defined as a clonotype. MiTCR v1.1 was used to align the clonotypes against IMGT TRBV, TRBD and TRBJ reference segments. The analysis included only V-J combinations with a frequency above 0.0001, which together covered 99% to 99.2% of the repertoires. A TCS score was defined as the ratio between F50 (clonal expansion) and ExV (chaos), using BLOSUM62-based TCRdist between CDR3 peptides within each V-J. Welch's t-statistics and random forest reduced just over 500 V-J features to 13, which were used in a naive Bayes classifier (R e1071). The raw public data were reprocessed by TCRdb itself: fastp quality trimming at Q25, MiXCR clonotype calling, in-frame beta chains only. Records with the same CDR3 protein are collapsed into one entry carrying the most frequent genes and DNA. These V and J calls originate from TCRdb's pipeline instead of the authors' own analysis. The sample data list 620,000 or so distinct CDR3 sequences, and roughly 14% of these were observed just once. The ten largest clonotypes hold around 12% of the sample.

The sequence was obtained from a woman aged 45-65 years with Graves' ophthalmopathy. The chain is encoded by TRBV24-1 joined to TRBJ2-1; TRBD1 lines up with 11 middle nucleotides. What was sequenced was blood. In nucleotide form, the sequence is TGTGCCACCAGTGACATGGGACAGGGGGACAAGGAGCAGTTCTTC. This translates into CATSDMGQGDKEQFF.